Each of the 18 T cell receptor beta chains below was sequenced from the same sample in a study of blood T cell repertoires in COVID-19. TCRdb's table, derived via immunoSEQ multiplex PCR, lists solely in-frame clones and lacks some. The sample records around 90,000 clones, almost 90% being singletons. Sequenced: peripheral blood. These receptors came from a man aged 45 to 65 with COVID-19, enrolled during active disease.

The rearrangement uses TRBV7-9 and TRBJ1-2; 10 nucleotides agree with TRBD1. Trimming at V came to 2 bases and at J to 8 bases, leaving 8 bases not matched to a gene. Germline loops: CDR1 SEHNR, CDR2 FQNEAQ (reference sequence). CDR3 length: 15 residues. The CDR3 reads CASSLSRDRGSGYTF. CDR3 nucleotide sequence: TGTGCCAGCAGCTTAAGCCGGGACAGGGGTTCAGGCTACACCTTC.

The V call is TRBV5-1, the J call TRBJ1-4; TRBD1 matches at 8 bases. V lost 4 bases and J lost 4; bases outside the gene matches: 6. Germline V gives CDR1 SGHRS, CDR2 YFSETQ. CDR3 length: 15 amino acids. The CDR3 DNA sequence: TGCGCCAGCAGCGAAGGACAGGGTTATAATGAAAAACTGTTTTTT. Translated: CASSEGQGYNEKLFF. Full variable domain (remainder filled in from reference TRBV5-1 and TRBJ1-4): KAGVTQTPRYLIKTRGQQVTLSCSPISGHRSVSWYQQTPGQGLQFLFEYFSETQRNKGNFPGRFSGRQFSNSRSEMNVSTLELGDSALYLCASSEGQGYNEKLFFGSGTQLSVL.

The rearrangement joins TRBV2 to TRBJ2-5; 11 nucleotides align to TRBD2. With V trimmed by 1 base and J by 4 bases, 14 bases remained unmatched. This CDR3 comprises 19 residues. Germline V gene lookup returns CDR1 SNHLY and CDR2 FYNNEI. In DNA, the CDR3 is TGTGCCAGCAGTGAAGGCCTAGCGGGGGGCCCTCCAGGGGGAGAGACCCAGTACTTC. Its translation is CASSEGLAGGPPGGETQYF.

The rearrangement uses TRBV19 and TRBJ1-3; 7 positions agree with TRBD1. There are 15 residues in the CDR3. V lost 5 bases to trimming and J lost 3 bases; unmatched junction nucleotides: 7. Germline CDR1 is LNHDA and CDR2 is SQIVND (reference sequence). This CDR3 is CASSSRQGGGNTIYF. The CDR3 nucleotides read TGTGCCAGTAGTTCAAGACAGGGAGGTGGAAACACCATATATTTT.

The chain combines TRBV27 with TRBJ2-7; 8 bases agree with TRBD2. CDR1 is MNHEY and CDR2 is SMNVEV in the germline V gene (reference sequence). The V and J ends lost 3 bases and 6 bases, in that order; junction bases with no gene match: 7. The CDR3 is 14 residues long. The chain's CDR3 is CASSFAGRDGEQYF. CDR3 sequence (DNA): TGTGCCAGCAGTTTCGCCGGGAGGGATGGCGAGCAGTACTTC.

The chain links TRBV4-1 to TRBJ1-2; 7 nucleotides line up with TRBD1. The germline gives CDR1 MGHRA, CDR2 YSYEKL. V shed 5 bases, J shed 4 bases, and the junction held 7 bases outside the gene matches. The CDR3 covers 14 residues. CDR3 sequence: CASSTGAPFYGYTF. DNA of the CDR3: TGCGCCAGCAGCACAGGGGCCCCCTTCTATGGCTACACCTTC.

The chain uses TRBV2 and TRBJ1-1, with D possibly matching TRBD1 (6 bases). Germline CDR1 and CDR2: SNHLY and FYNNEI. Trimming cost V 6 bases and J 1 base, with 9 bases left between them. The length of the CDR3 is 13 residues. CDR3 nucleotides: TGTGCCAGCAGCCTACAGGGGAACACTGAAGCTTTCTTT. Residues: CASSLQGNTEAFF.

The rearrangement joins TRBV28 to TRBJ2-3; D is possibly TRBD2 (5 bases). The V gene lost 4 bases and the J gene lost 1 base, with 15 bases spanning the gap. In germline, CDR1 is MDHEN, CDR2 SYDVKM. The length of the CDR3 is 16 residues. CDR3 in amino acids: CASSSRGPLGTDTQYF. The CDR3 coding sequence is TGTGCCAGCAGTTCCCGAGGGCCCCTTGGCACAGATACGCAGTATTTT.

This chain uses TRBV19 with TRBJ1-4; 10 bases align to TRBD1. The CDR3 loop spans 14 amino acids. With 6 bases clipped from V and 6 bases from J, the junction kept 4 bases outside the gene matches. Germline V gene data show CDR1 as LNHDA and CDR2 as SQIVND (reference sequence). CDR3 in DNA: TGTGCCAGTAGAAGACAGGGGGCAGATGAAAAACTGTTTTTT. Its translation: CASRRQGADEKLFF.

The chain joins TRBV5-8 to TRBJ2-2, with D unresolved. CDR3 length: 14 residues. Germline V gives CDR1 SGHTS, CDR2 YDEGEE. Trimming removed 4 bases from V and 4 bases from J, with 11 bases in between. The CDR3 nucleotides are TGTGCCAGCAGCATTCCTCCCGGCACCGGGGAGCTGTTTTTT. Protein: CASSIPPGTGELFF.

The chain recombines TRBV3-1 (or the pseudogene TRBV3-2) with TRBJ1-6; 7 nucleotides match TRBD1. CDR1 and CDR2 (germline): LGHDT, YNNKEL (reference sequence). V trimming: 4 bases; J trimming: 11 bases; junction bases outside the gene matches: 5. The CDR3 extends over 13 amino acids. CDR3 residues: CASSLGQLTPLHF. CDR3 bases: TGTGCCAGCAGCCTGGGACAGCTCACACCCCTCCACTTT.

The chain links TRBV5-8 to TRBJ2-1; 10 bases map to TRBD1. The V segment lost 3 bases and the J segment 6 bases; nucleotides outside the gene matches: 9. The CDR3 spans 16 residues. Germline V lookup: CDR1 SGHTS, CDR2 YDEGEE. CDR3: CASSSGTGANLNEQFF. CDR3 nucleotides: TGTGCCAGCAGCTCCGGGACAGGGGCCAACCTCAATGAGCAGTTCTTC.

This chain links TRBV6-5 with TRBJ1-4; 11 nucleotides agree with TRBD1. Trimming removed 8 bases from V and 7 bases from J; junction bases left unmatched: 6. The germline V gene encodes CDR1 MNHEY and CDR2 SVGAGI. The CDR3 has 14 residues. The CDR3, as DNA: TGTGCCAGCTTAAGGGACAGGGGGAGTGAAAAACTGTTTTTT. It specifies CASLRDRGSEKLFF.

V and J are TRBV5-1 and TRBJ2-7; the match to TRBD1 covers 9 bases. The CDR3 extends over 13 amino acids. V dropped 4 bases and J dropped 4; count of bases not matched to a gene: 3. CDR1 SGHRS and CDR2 YFSETQ come from the germline V gene. The CDR3 here is CASSRGQGYEQYF. DNA of the CDR3: TGCGCCAGCAGCCGGGGACAGGGATACGAGCAGTACTTC.

This chain links TRBV12-3 or TRBV12-4 with TRBJ1-2; D uncertain. The CDR3 totals 11 residues. Trimming shortened V by 3 bases and J by 7 bases, and 6 bases separated the two germline ends. CDR3 DNA sequence: TGTGCCAGCAGTTTGCTAGGTGGCTACACCTTC. This sequence encodes CASSLLGGYTF.

The gene calls are TRBV4-1 and TRBJ2-2; TRBD2 matches 8 bases. Per germline, CDR1 MGHRA and CDR2 YSYEKL. J was trimmed by 5 bases and V by 1 base; bases with no gene match: 6. The CDR3 totals 16 residues. The chain's CDR3 is CASSQAPGLGTGELFF. The CDR3 nucleotides read TGCGCCAGCAGCCAAGCACCGGGACTAGGGACCGGGGAGCTGTTTTTT.

This clone was seen once. CDR3: CASSQMFSQYF. The DNA for the CDR3 is TGTGCCAGCAGCCAAATGTTCTCCCAGTACTTC. V is TRBV3-1 (or the pseudogene TRBV3-2) and J is TRBJ2-5; D unresolved. Germline CDR1 and CDR2: LGHDT and YNNKEL (reference sequence). V was cut by 2 bases and J by 9 bases, with 7 bases left in between. The CDR3 contains 11 residues.

V gene TRBV5-1 combines with J gene TRBJ2-3, with 12 bases matching TRBD2. V trimming: 5 bases; J trimming: 3 bases; junction bases outside the gene matches: 19. There are 20 residues in the CDR3. The germline V gene encodes CDR1 SGHRS and CDR2 YFSETQ. The chain's CDR3 is CASRRATSGGEGTGTDTQYF. The CDR3 DNA reads as TGCGCCAGCAGGAGAGCGACTAGCGGGGGAGAAGGCACGGGAACAGATACGCAGTATTTT.